The 9 T cell receptor beta chains below all came from one sample that was sequenced in a study of OX40 agonist ivuxolimab in advanced cancers. Profiled with immunoSEQ multiplex PCR; TCRdb holds only in-frame clones, not every one. The sample records 70,000 or so clones, 65% to 85% being singletons. Sequenced here: CD4+ or CD8+ T cells sorted from blood, sampled in a trial of the OX40 agonist ivuxolimab. The receptors shown here come from an adult with an advanced solid tumor such as melanoma, head and neck, liver or kidney cancer.

The chain carries TRBV9 and TRBJ1-5; TRBD1 matches 7 bases. Unmatched junction bases numbered 5, after V lost 4 bases and J lost 1 base. CDR1 and CDR2 (germline): SGDLS, YYNGEE. CDR3 length equals 15 residues. The chain's CDR3 is CASSPGGLSNQPQHF. Written as DNA, the CDR3 is TGTGCCAGCAGCCCAGGGGGTTTGAGCAATCAGCCCCAGCATTTT.

V gene TRBV19 combines with J gene TRBJ1-6, with 10 bases lining up with TRBD1. From germline, CDR1 is LNHDA and CDR2 SQIVND (reference sequence). V trimming: 10 bases; J trimming: 6 bases; junction bases outside the gene matches: 6. The CDR3 spans 14 residues. CDR3 sequence: CATARDRGNSPLHF. CDR3 bases: TGTGCCACCGCAAGGGACAGGGGTAATTCACCCCTCCACTTT.

The rearrangement links TRBV6-1 to TRBJ1-3; D unresolved. Deletions cut 3 bases from V and 6 bases from J, with 9 bases between. The germline gives CDR1 MNHNS, CDR2 SASEGT. CDR3 size: 13 residues. The CDR3 bases are TGTGCCAGCAGTGAGGCCCCTCCAAACACCATATATTTT. Amino acid sequence: CASSEAPPNTIYF.

The chain recombines TRBV27 with TRBJ2-6; D may be TRBD1 or TRBD2 (5 bases each). Germline CDR1 is MNHEY and CDR2 is SMNVEV (reference sequence). V was clipped by 6 bases and J by 2 bases, with 17 bases between them. CDR3 size: 17 residues. CDR3 sequence reads: CASRLYNLGPGANVLTF. The CDR3 DNA reads TGTGCCAGCAGGCTATACAATTTGGGACCTGGGGCCAACGTCCTGACTTTC.

This chain joins TRBV14 and TRBJ1-4; D is ambiguous. This CDR3 comprises 15 residues. The V gene's germline CDR1 is SGHDN and CDR2 FVKESK. V lost 2 bases to trimming and J lost 5 bases, with 12 bases between them. Written as DNA, the CDR3 is TGTGCCAGCAGCCAAATCGGCAGCTTGAATGAAAAACTGTTTTTT. This encodes CASSQIGSLNEKLFF.

The chain has TRBV2 and TRBJ1-5; TRBD1 matches 7 bases. With 3 bases clipped from V and 2 bases from J, the junction kept 1 base outside the gene matches. Germline values: CDR1 SNHLY, CDR2 FYNNEI. This CDR3 region has 14 residues. CDR3 sequence: CASSETGRNQPQHF. The CDR3, as DNA: TGTGCCAGCAGTGAGACAGGGCGCAATCAGCCCCAGCATTTT. The complete variable domain, with remaining parts taken from reference TRBV2 and TRBJ1-5, reads EPEVTQTPSHQVTQMGQEVILRCVPISNHLYFYWYRQILGQKVEFLVSFYNNEISEKSEIFDDQFSVERPDGSNFTLKIRSTKLEDSAMYFCASSETGRNQPQHFGDGTRLSIL.

CDR3 region: CATSRDTGSYGYTF. Here the CDR3 DNA reads TGTGCCACCAGCAGAGATACAGGGTCCTATGGCTACACCTTC. This chain joins TRBV15 and TRBJ1-2; tentatively, D is TRBD1 (6 bases). The V end lost 0 bases, the J end lost 4 bases, and 9 bases lay between the germline ends. The CDR3 is 14 amino acids. The germline gives CDR1 LNHNV, CDR2 YYDKDF (reference sequence).

V is TRBV28 and J is TRBJ1-1, with D perhaps TRBD1 (5 bases). The CDR3 runs to 13 residues. Trimming left V 2 bases short and J 11 bases short, with 15 bases between. CDR1 MDHEN and CDR2 SYDVKM come from the germline V gene. CDR3 amino acids: CASSLGPRAAAFF. The CDR3 DNA reads as TGTGCCAGCAGTTTAGGGCCCAGGGCGGCGGCTTTCTTT.

The chain is built from TRBV29-1 and TRBJ2-2; 9 nucleotides match TRBD1. The length of the CDR3 is 14 residues. Germline V gene sequence: CDR1 SQVTM, CDR2 ANQGSEA. Trimming cost V 3 bases and J 6 bases; bases outside gene matches: 5. The CDR3 nucleotides are TGCAGCGTTGAGCCGGGACAGGGCGCCGGGGAGCTGTTTTTT. It encodes CSVEPGQGAGELFF.